This T cell receptor beta chain was found in a study of yellow fever vaccine responses in identical twins. The CDR3 spans 15 residues. Trimming removed 4 bases at V and 7 bases at J, with 17 bases between. From germline, CDR1 is WNHNN and CDR2 SYGVQD (reference sequence). Study conclusions and caveats: Reportedly, the response of twins' T cells to the vaccine seemed partly convergent, partly personalized.

TCRdb reprocessed the RT-PCR reads via MiXCR and lists one record per CDR3 protein. The top ten hold approximately 2% of the sample, which has 4,000 to 5,000 distinct CDR3 sequences, about nine tenths seen once. This clonotype was found a few times. As yet, its antigen is unknown. The V and J genes are TRBV10-1 and TRBJ1-5; the D gene is possibly TRBD1 (5 bases). This material consisted of T cells from blood (PBMCs), unsorted or a sorted subset (not recorded which), taken before or after yellow fever vaccination (not recorded which). This receptor was obtained from a woman under 30 who received the yellow fever vaccine. This CDR3 is CASSGGGEMRQPQHF. The CDR3 DNA reads as TGCGCCAGCAGTGGTGGAGGGGAGATGAGGCAGCCCCAGCATTTT.